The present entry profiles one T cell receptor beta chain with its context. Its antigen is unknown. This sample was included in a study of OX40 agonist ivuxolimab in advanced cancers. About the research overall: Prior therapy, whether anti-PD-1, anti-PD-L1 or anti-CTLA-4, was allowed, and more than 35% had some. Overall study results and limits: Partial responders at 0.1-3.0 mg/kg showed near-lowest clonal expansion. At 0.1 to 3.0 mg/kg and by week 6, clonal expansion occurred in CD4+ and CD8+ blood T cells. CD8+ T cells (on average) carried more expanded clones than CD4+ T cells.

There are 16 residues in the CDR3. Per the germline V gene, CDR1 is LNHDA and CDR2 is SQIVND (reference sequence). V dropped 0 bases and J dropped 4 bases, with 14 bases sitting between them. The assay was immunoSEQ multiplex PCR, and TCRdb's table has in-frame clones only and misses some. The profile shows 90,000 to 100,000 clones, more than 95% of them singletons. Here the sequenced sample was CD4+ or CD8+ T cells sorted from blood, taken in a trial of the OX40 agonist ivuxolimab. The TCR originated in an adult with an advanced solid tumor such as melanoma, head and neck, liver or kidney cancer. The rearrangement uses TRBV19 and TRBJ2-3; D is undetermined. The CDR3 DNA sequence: TGTGCCAGTAGTATAGAGGAAGCTCGTTCCGCAGATACGCAGTATTTT. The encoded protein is CASSIEEARSADTQYF.